This T cell receptor (beta chain) was found in a study of Tregs in tolerant kidney transplant recipients. Study-wide context: Related graft donors supplied nonmyeloablative bone marrow transplants, and mixed chimerism was transient. Notes on the study in general: The small number of patients limits these findings pending further validation.

Unstimulated Tregs (CD4+CD25+CD127-) and CD4+CD25- non-Tregs were sorted from PBMCs. An overnight rest at 37°C with roughly 200 IU/ml IL-2 preceded regulatory T cell sorting from thawed PBMCs. The CDR3 has 15 residues. The trim removed 3 bases at V and 4 bases at J, leaving 6 bases unmatched. Germline loops: CDR1 KGHSH, CDR2 LQKENI. Notes on this clone: Its specificity is unknown.

TCRdb's table, derived via immunoSEQ multiplex PCR, lists solely in-frame clones and lacks some. The repertoire includes tens of thousands of clones, approximately 89% of them detected once, and about 0.36% sits in the top ten. The clonotype comes from a human donor who received a combined kidney and bone marrow transplant. The sequences come from Tregs from blood, collected before the transplant. J is TRBJ2-5 and V is TRBV18; 9 bases agree with TRBD1. The CDR3 loop is CASSPGQGSPETQYF. The CDR3 coding sequence is TGTGCCAGCTCACCTGGACAGGGGTCACCAGAGACCCAGTACTTC.